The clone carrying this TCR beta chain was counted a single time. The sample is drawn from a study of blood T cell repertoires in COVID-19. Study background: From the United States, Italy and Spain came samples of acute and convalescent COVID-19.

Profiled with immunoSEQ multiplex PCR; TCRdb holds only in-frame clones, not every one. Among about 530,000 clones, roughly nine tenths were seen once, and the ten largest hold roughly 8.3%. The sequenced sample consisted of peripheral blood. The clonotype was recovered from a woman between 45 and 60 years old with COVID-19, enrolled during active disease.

In nucleotides, the CDR3 is TGTGCCAGCAGCCTGGGGGCGGTGGAGACCCAGTACTTC. Translation: CASSLGAVETQYF. V usage is TRBV6-5 and J usage is TRBJ2-5; tentatively, D is TRBD1 (6 bases). V lost 6 bases and J lost 5, with 13 bases in between. Per the germline V gene, CDR1 is MNHEY and CDR2 is SVGAGI. The CDR3 contains 13 residues.